This T cell receptor beta chain appears in the sequencing data of a study of T-cell memory formation after mild COVID-19 (dated by TCRdb to the early 2020s). As for the study more broadly: TCR sequence clusters from the two donors were found to be largely donor specific. Two young, previously healthy adult volunteers made up the cohort, one male and one female. Longitudinal TCRalpha and TCRbeta repertoire sequencing tracked T-cell clones expanding and contracting after mild COVID-19 in two donors.

The paper's findings and limits, for the study overall: Contracting CD4+ clones were found mainly in CM and EM memory subsets, while CD8+ clones were enriched in EMRA. Only two mild cases were covered in the study, and larger cohorts including severe cases with pre-infection samples were considered necessary. The detection of some responding clones in pre-infection memory suggests that pre-existing cross-reactive memory T cells joined the SARS-CoV-2 response. SARS-CoV-2 specificity was not confirmed for the second-wave clones peaking on day 37. Clones that contracted from day 15 to 85 showed balanced CD4/CD8 phenotypes, whereas a second wave of clones that expanded from day 15 to 37 leaned towards CD4+.

Sequencing relied on an Illumina NovaSeq 6000. TCRalpha and TCRbeta cDNA libraries were constructed by 5'RACE with constant-segment primers, with sample barcodes and unique molecular identifiers being introduced. RNA was extracted from every sample with Trizol reagent. Libraries were amplified in two PCR steps, with a second sample barcode and Illumina TruSeq adapters added in the second step. Sequencing of libraries was performed on an Illumina NovaSeq with 2 x 150 bp paired-end reads. The original pipeline was this. Reads were demultiplexed and collapsed into UMI-guided consensus sequences with migec v1.2.7. Using mixcr v2.1.11, UMI consensuses were aligned to TRA and TRB V and J templates and then assembled into clonotypes. A clonotype was counted as expanded or contracted only when both edgeR and NoisET called the clonotype significant, with the noise models trained on biological replicates. For edgeR calls, the thresholds were a false discovery rate-adjusted p below 0.01 and a log2 fold-change of 1. As an exploratory analysis of dynamics, PCA with hierarchical clustering was applied to max-normalized trajectories of the 1000 most abundant clonotypes. Each responding clone was given a CD4 or CD8 phenotype based on the CD4+ and CD8+ repertoires, which had been sequenced separately. TCRdb took the public reads, trimmed them with fastp at Q25, ran MiXCR for clone calling and kept in-frame beta chains. Every CDR3 protein is listed once, alongside the most common genes and DNA of its rows. The V and J calls shown here were made by TCRdb, not taken from the authors' results. This sample has a few hundred thousand distinct CDR3 sequences in its table, and approximately 29% of those were observed once. The ten most abundant clones make up approximately 13% of the sample.

Ficoll-Paque density gradient centrifugation was the method used to isolate PBMCs. Reading from cysteine to phenylalanine, the CDR3 counts 16 amino acids. Only the CDR3 part of the read is kept: 48 bases, read in frame from the first base. Trimming takes 4 bases off V and 0 bases off J; junction bases not matched to a gene: 6. The CDR1 and CDR2 encoded by the germline V gene are KGHDR and SFDVKD. With regard to this clonotype: No cognate antigen has been identified for it. Per-base qualities were not stored, and no clone one base away is much larger.

The chain employs TRBV24-1 and TRBJ2-5, with 8 bases aligning to TRBD2. The sequenced sample was PBMCs or a T cell subset sorted from them (not recorded which). This sequence was found in an adult woman who had mild COVID-19 (a few samples of this study predate the infection). The sample titles of this study are shuffled in the database, so cell type and time point are left out; the donor was told from shared clones. The sequence in DNA is TGTGCCACCAGTGACTCGACTAGCGAGTACCAAGAGACCCAGTACTTC. Translated, this is CATSDSTSEYQETQYF.